A selection of T cell receptor beta chains follows, all from one sample in a study of OX40 agonist ivuxolimab in advanced cancers. The method was immunoSEQ multiplex PCR; TCRdb's version includes in-frame clones alone and lacks a portion of them. The sample has roughly 17,000 clones, 70% to 90% seen once; the top ten hold 13%. Material: CD4+ or CD8+ T cells sorted from blood, obtained in a trial of the OX40 agonist ivuxolimab. The receptor source for this set is an adult with an advanced solid tumor such as melanoma, head and neck, liver or kidney cancer. Each CDR3 is given without its conserved first and last residue. Size is omitted from some rows. Given values are once, few, many or a class for expanded clones.

TRBV7-6	.	TRBJ2-3	ASSLQTSGSPDTQY
TRBV11-2	.	TRBJ1-2	ASSPPVPRTGSGYT
TRBV27	.	TRBJ1-1	ASSPGTGTEAF
TRBV19	.	TRBJ2-1	ASSMGGGRASHNEQF
TRBV11-2	.	TRBJ2-2	ASSLSRGPSGELF
TRBV14	.	TRBJ1-2	ASSHGQTNYGYT
TRBV30	.	TRBJ2-1	AWSTGWNEQF
TRBV5-6	.	TRBJ2-1	ASTSFPESYNEQF
TRBV4-1	medium-sized	TRBJ2-7	ASSQEGGGQHYEQY
TRBV27	.	TRBJ2-1	ASSDLLTSGKYNEQF